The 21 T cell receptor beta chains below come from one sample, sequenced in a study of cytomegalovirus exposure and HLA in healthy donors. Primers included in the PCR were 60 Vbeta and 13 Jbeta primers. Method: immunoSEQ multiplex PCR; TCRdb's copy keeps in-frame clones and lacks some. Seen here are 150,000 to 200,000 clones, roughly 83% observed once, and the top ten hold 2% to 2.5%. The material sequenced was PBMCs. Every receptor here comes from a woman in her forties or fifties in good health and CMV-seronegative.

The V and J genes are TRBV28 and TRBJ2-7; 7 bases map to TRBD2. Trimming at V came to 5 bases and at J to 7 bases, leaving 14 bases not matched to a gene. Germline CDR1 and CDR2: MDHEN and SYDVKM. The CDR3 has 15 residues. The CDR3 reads CASSPQGGSLGEQYF. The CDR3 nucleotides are TGTGCCAGCAGTCCCCAGGGAGGGAGTTTGGGGGAGCAGTACTTC. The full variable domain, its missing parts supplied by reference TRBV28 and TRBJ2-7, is DVKVTQSSRYLVKRTGEKVFLECVQDMDHENMFWYRQDPGLGLRLIYFSYDVKMKEKGDIPEGYSVSREKKERFSLILESASTNQTSMYLCASSPQGGSLGEQYFGPGTRLTVT.

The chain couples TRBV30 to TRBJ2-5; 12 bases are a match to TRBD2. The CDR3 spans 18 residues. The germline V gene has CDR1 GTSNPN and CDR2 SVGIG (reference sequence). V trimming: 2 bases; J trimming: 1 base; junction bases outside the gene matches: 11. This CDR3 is CAWSTRTSGNGPQETQYF. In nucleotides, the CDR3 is TGTGCCTGGAGTACAAGGACTAGCGGGAACGGACCCCAAGAGACCCAGTACTTC.

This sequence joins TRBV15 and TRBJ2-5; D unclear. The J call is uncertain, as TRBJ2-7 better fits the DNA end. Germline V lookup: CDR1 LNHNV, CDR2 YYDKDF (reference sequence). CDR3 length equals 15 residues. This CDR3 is CATSREGRPPYEQYF. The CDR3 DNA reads TGTGCCACCAGCAGAGAGGGCAGACCTCCCTACGAGCAGTACTTC.

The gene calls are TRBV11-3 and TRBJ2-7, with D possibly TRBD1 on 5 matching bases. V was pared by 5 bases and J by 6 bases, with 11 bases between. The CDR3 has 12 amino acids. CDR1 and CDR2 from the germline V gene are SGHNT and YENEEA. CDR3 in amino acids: CASSGDSGEQYF. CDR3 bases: TGTGCCAGCAGCGGAGACAGTGGCGAGCAGTACTTC.

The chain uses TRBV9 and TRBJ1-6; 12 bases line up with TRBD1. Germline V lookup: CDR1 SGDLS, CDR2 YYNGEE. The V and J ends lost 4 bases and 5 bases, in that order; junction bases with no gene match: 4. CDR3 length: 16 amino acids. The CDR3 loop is CASSPGQGADNSPLHF. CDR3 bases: TGTGCCAGCAGCCCGGGACAGGGGGCAGATAATTCACCCCTCCACTTT.

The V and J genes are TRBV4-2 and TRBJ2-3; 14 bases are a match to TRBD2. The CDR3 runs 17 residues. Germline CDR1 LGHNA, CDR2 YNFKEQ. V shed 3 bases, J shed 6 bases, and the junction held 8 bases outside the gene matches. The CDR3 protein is CASSQGGLAGAFDTQYF. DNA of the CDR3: TGTGCCAGCAGCCAGGGGGGACTAGCGGGGGCGTTTGATACGCAGTATTTT.

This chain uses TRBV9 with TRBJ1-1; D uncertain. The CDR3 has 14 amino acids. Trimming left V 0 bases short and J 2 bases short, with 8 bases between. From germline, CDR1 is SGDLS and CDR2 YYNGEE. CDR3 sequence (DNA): TGTGCCAGCAGCGTAGAGTACAGAAACACTGAAGCTTTCTTT. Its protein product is CASSVEYRNTEAFF. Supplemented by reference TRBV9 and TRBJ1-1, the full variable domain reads DSGVTQTPKHLITATGQRVTLRCSPRSGDLSVYWYQQSLDQGLQFLIQYYNGEERAKGNILERFSAQQFPDLHSELNLSSLELGDSALYFCASSVEYRNTEAFFGQGTRLTVV.

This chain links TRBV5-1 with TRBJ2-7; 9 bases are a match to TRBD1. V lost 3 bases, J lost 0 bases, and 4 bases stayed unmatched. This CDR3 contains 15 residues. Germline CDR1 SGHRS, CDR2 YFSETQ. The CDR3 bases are TGCGCCAGCAGCTCTGGACAGGGGAGCTCCTACGAGCAGTACTTC. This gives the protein CASSSGQGSSYEQYF.

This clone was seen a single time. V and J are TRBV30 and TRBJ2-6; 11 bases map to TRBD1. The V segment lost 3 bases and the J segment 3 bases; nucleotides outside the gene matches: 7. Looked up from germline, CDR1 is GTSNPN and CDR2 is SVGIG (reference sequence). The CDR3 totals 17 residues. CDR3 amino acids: CAWSGRTGGNGANVLTF. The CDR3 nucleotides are TGTGCCTGGAGCGGGCGGACAGGGGGCAATGGGGCCAACGTCCTGACTTTC. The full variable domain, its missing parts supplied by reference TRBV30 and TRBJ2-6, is SQTIHQWPATLVQPVGSPLSLECTVEGTSNPNLYWYRQAAGRGLQLLFYSVGIGQISSEVPQNLSASRPQDRQFILSSKKLLLSDSGFYLCAWSGRTGGNGANVLTFGAGSRLTVL.

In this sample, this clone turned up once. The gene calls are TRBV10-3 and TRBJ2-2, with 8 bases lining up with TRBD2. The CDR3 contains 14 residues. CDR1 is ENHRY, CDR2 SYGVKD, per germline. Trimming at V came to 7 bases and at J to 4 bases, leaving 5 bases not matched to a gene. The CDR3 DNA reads TGTGCCATCACGGGGGGGGTACGCACCGGGGAGCTGTTTTTT. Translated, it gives CAITGGVRTGELFF.

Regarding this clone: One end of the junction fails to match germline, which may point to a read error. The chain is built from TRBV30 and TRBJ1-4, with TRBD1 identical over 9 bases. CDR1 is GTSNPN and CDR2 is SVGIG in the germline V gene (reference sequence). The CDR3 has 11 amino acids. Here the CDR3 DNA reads TGTGCCTGGAGTCAAGGGACAGGGAAGGCTTTT. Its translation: CAWSQGTGKAF.

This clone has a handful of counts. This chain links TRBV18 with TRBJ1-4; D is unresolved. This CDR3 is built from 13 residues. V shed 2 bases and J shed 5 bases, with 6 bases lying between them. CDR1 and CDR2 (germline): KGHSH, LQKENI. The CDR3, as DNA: TGTGCCAGCTCACCATCCCAGAATGAAAAACTGTTTTTT. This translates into CASSPSQNEKLFF.

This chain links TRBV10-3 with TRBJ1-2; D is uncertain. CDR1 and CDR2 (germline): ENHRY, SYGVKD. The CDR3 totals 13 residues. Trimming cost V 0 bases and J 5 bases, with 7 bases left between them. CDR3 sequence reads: CAISESSQYGYTF. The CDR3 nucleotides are TGTGCCATCAGTGAGTCGAGTCAATATGGCTACACCTTC.

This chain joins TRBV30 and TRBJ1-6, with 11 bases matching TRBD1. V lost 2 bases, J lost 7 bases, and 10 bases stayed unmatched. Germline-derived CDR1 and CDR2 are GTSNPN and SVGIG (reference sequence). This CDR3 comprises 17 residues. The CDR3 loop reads CAWSPGTGGSNNSPLHF. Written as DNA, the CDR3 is TGTGCCTGGAGTCCCGGGACAGGGGGGAGTAACAATTCACCCCTCCACTTT.

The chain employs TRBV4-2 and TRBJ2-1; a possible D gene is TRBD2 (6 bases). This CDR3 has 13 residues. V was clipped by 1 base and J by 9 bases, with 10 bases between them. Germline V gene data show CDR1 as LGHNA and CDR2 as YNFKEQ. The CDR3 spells CASSQGLVSEQFF. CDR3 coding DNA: TGTGCCAGCAGCCAAGGACTAGTTAGTGAGCAGTTCTTC.

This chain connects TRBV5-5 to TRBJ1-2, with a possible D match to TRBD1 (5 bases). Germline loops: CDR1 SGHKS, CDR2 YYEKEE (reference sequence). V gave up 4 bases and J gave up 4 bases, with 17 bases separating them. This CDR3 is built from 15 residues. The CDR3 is CASSPNRDSGYGYTF. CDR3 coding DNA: TGTGCCAGCAGCCCCAACCGGGACTCTGGCTATGGCTACACCTTC.

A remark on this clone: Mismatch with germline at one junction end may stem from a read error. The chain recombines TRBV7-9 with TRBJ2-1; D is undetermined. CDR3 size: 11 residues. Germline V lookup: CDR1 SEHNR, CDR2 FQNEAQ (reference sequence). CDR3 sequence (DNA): TGTTCCAGCAGCTTAACTCCTGAGCAGTTCTTC. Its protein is CSSSLTPEQFF.

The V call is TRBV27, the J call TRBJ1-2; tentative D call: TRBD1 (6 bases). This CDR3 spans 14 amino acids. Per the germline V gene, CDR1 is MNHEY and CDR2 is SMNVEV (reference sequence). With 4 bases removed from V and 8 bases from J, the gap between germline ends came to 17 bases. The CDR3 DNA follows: TGTGCCAGCAGTTCCTACAGGGAGGGTCGGGGCTACACCTTC. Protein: CASSSYREGRGYTF.

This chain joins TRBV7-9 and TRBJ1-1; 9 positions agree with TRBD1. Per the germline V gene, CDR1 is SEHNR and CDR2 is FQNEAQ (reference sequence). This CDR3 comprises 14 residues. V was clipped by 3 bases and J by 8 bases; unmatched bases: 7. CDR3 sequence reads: CASSFQQGAGEAFF. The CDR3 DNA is TGTGCCAGCAGCTTTCAACAGGGGGCAGGAGAAGCTTTCTTT. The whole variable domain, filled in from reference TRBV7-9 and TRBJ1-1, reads DTGVSQNPRHKITKRGQNVTFRCDPISEHNRLYWYRQTLGQGPEFLTYFQNEAQLEKSRLLSDRFSAERPKGSFSTLEIQRTEQGDSAMYLCASSFQQGAGEAFFGQGTRLTVV.

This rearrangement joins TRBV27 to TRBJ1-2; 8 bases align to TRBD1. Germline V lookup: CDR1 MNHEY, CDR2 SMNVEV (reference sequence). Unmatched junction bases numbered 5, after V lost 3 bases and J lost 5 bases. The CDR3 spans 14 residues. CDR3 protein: CASSFKTGVYGYTF. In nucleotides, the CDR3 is TGTGCCAGCAGTTTTAAGACAGGGGTTTATGGCTACACCTTC.

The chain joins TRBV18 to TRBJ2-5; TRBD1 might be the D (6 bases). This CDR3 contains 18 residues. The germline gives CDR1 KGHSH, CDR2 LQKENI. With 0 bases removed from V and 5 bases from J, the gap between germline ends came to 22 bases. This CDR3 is CASSPPKTGSALGETQYF. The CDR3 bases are TGTGCCAGCTCACCACCAAAAACAGGGTCTGCTTTGGGGGAGACCCAGTACTTC.